These T cell receptor beta chains were read from a single sample in a study of T cell repertoires in cytomegalovirus infection. TCRdb passed the reads through MiXCR, listing each CDR3 protein once. The sample lists about 180,000 distinct CDR3 sequences; approximately 14% were seen once. Sample: PBMCs. The source of these receptors is a human donor in good health (CMV status not recorded). Some clones in this sample may be carry-over from other donors' samples. Each CDR3 is given with its conserved first and last residue. The D gene is left open where the match is weak. The size of a clone is reported for some rows only, either as once, few or many, or as a class for expanded clones.

cdr3_nt cdr3_aa j_call clone_size v_call d_call
TGTGCCAGCGGGACAGGCTATAACTACGAGCAGTACTTC CASGTGYNYEQYF TRBJ2-7 NA TRBV19 TRBD1
TGTGCCAGCAGACCCAGGGGGGGCACTGAAGCTTTCTTT CASRPRGGTEAFF TRBJ1-1 many TRBV7-3 TRBD1
TGTGCCAGCAGCCCGGACTTACCCAATCAGCCCCAGCATTTT CASSPDLPNQPQHF TRBJ1-5 many TRBV6-2/TRBV6-3 NA
TGTGCCAGCGCCCTTGGGTCACCCAACAATGAGCAGTTCTTC CASALGSPNNEQFF TRBJ2-1 many TRBV27 NA
TGTGCCAGCAGTGAAAGGACAGGGAATAATCAGCCCCAGCATTTT CASSERTGNNQPQHF TRBJ1-5 few TRBV2 TRBD1
TGTGCTAGTGGTACCCTGCAAGGAAACATTCAGTACTTC CASGTLQGNIQYF TRBJ2-4 NA TRBV12-5 NA
TGTGCCAGCACCAAAGTACAGGGCGCCGGGGAGCTGTTTTTT CASTKVQGAGELFF TRBJ2-2 many TRBV7-6 NA
TGCAGTGCTAAAGCGGGCCTCACAGATACGCAGTATTTT CSAKAGLTDTQYF TRBJ2-3 NA TRBV20-1 NA
TGCGCCAGCAGCCCGGGACAGGGATCTGGCGGCTACACCTTC CASSPGQGSGGYTF TRBJ1-2 few TRBV5-1 TRBD1
TGTGCCAGCTCACCACCGGGCAGGGGCACTGAAGCTTTCTTT CASSPPGRGTEAFF TRBJ1-1 NA TRBV18 NA
TGCAGCGTTTTACCGGGACTAGCGGGAGGGGAGCAGTACTTC CSVLPGLAGGEQYF TRBJ2-7 NA TRBV29-1 TRBD2
TGTGCCAGCAGTAGACCGGGACTAGGCAGGGATGAGCAGTTCTTC CASSRPGLGRDEQFF TRBJ2-1 few TRBV6-2/TRBV6-3 TRBD2
TGCGCCAGCAGTCATCGGTGGACTAGCCGTAAAGAGACCCAGTACTTC CASSHRWTSRKETQYF TRBJ2-5 many TRBV23-1 TRBD2
TGTGCCAGCAAGGCAACAGCGGGAGGAGGGGCCAACGTCCTGACTTTC CASKATAGGGANVLTF TRBJ2-6 few TRBV6-8 TRBD2
TGTGCCAGCAGCTTAGGGGGGGAGAGCACAGATACGCAGTATTTT CASSLGGESTDTQYF TRBJ2-3 many TRBV7-2 NA
TGTGCCAGCAGCCCGACGAAGGTATCATCCTTGTTAGCGGGGGGGACCTACGAGCAGTACTTC CASSPTKVSSLLAGGTYEQYF TRBJ2-7 many TRBV7-2 TRBD2
TGTGCCAGCAGTGACGCTACCCTCGGACTAGCGGGAAGGAACATTCAGTACTTC CASSDATLGLAGRNIQYF TRBJ2-4 few TRBV25-1 TRBD2
TGTGCCAGCAGCCCCCAACCGGGGACCAGCAACTATGGCTACACCTTC CASSPQPGTSNYGYTF TRBJ1-2 few TRBV7-3 NA
TGTGCCAGCAGGTCTGGAGTTGATCGTTCACCCCTCCACTTT CASRSGVDRSPLHF TRBJ1-6 NA TRBV28 NA
TGTGCCAGCAGCTCGGGACTAGCGGGAGCCCAGTACTTC CASSSGLAGAQYF TRBJ2-7 many TRBV7-3 TRBD2
TGTGCCAGCAGCTTAGATCGGACAGAGAACACCATATATTTT CASSLDRTENTIYF TRBJ1-3 few TRBV11-2 NA
TGTGCCAGCAGCTCTAACCCCGGGACAGCCAACACTGAAGCTTTCTTT CASSSNPGTANTEAFF TRBJ1-1 many TRBV7-8 TRBD1
TGTGCCAGCAGTTACTCTCCCTTGCGCTCCTACAATGAGCAGTTCTTC CASSYSPLRSYNEQFF TRBJ2-1 NA TRBV6-2/TRBV6-3 NA
TGTGCCAGCAGGGCCCACGGCACCGGGGAGCTGTTTTTT CASRAHGTGELFF TRBJ2-2 NA TRBV6-2/TRBV6-3 NA
TGTGCCAGCAGCTCACAGGGGCTATCCGACATTCAGTACTTC CASSSQGLSDIQYF TRBJ2-4 many TRBV7-8 TRBD1
TGCGCCAGCAGCGGGACGGTGAACTATGGCTACACCTTC CASSGTVNYGYTF TRBJ1-2 few TRBV5-1 NA
TGTGCCAGCAGTTCCGGGCCCCGACCAGACTTC CASSSGPRPDF TRBJ2-4 few TRBV28 NA
TGCAGTGCTAGAGGCAGGGAGGCTTTCTTT CSARGREAFF TRBJ1-1 NA TRBV20-1 NA
TGTGCCAGCAGGCACGATCCCGGGACAACTTACAATGAGCAGTTCTTC CASRHDPGTTYNEQFF TRBJ2-1 NA TRBV6-1 NA
TGCAGCGTTGAAAGTAGGGGTGGCGGGGCCAACGTCCTGACTTTC CSVESRGGGANVLTF TRBJ2-6 few TRBV29-1 NA
TGCGCCAGCAGCCCCCATTCGGGGGGTTCTGGGGCCAACGTCCTGACTTTC CASSPHSGGSGANVLTF TRBJ2-6 NA TRBV4-3 TRBD2
TGCGCCAGCAGCAGTAGCCCTAGCGGCACAGATACGCAGTATTTT CASSSSPSGTDTQYF TRBJ2-3 few TRBV5-1 NA
TGTGCCAGCAGTTACTCGATGACAGACTATGGCTACACCTTC CASSYSMTDYGYTF TRBJ1-2 NA TRBV6-8 NA
TGTGCCAGCAGCCCTAGACTAGCGAGGCTAGGCACAGATACGCAGTATTTT CASSPRLARLGTDTQYF TRBJ2-3 many TRBV7-8 TRBD2
TGCAGCGTGGAGGACTCAGACCTAGCCAAAAACATTCAGTACTTC CSVEDSDLAKNIQYF TRBJ2-4 NA TRBV29-1 NA
TGTGCCAGCAGCTTAGACAGGTTCTCCTACAATGAGCAGTTCTTC CASSLDRFSYNEQFF TRBJ2-1 NA TRBV7-9 NA
TGTGCCACCAGTGACCCCTCAGGTGGGCGCACAGATACGCAGTATTTT CATSDPSGGRTDTQYF TRBJ2-3 many TRBV24-1 NA
TGCAGCGTCAACAGGGCAAGGACTGAAGCTTTCTTT CSVNRARTEAFF TRBJ1-1 few TRBV29-1 NA
TGTGCCAGCCCTAGTAAGAACACTGAAGCTTTCTTT CASPSKNTEAFF TRBJ1-1 NA TRBV2 NA
TGCAGTGCTAGAGAGAGCGGGAGGGCTTACAATGAGCAGTTCTTC CSARESGRAYNEQFF TRBJ2-1 NA TRBV20-1 TRBD2
TGTGCCAGCAGATCCTCTGGGGCCACAGATACGCAGTATTTT CASRSSGATDTQYF TRBJ2-3 NA TRBV28 NA
TGTGCCAGCAGCTTTTGGGAGGGGGAGACCCAGTACTTC CASSFWEGETQYF TRBJ2-5 many TRBV7-9 TRBD2